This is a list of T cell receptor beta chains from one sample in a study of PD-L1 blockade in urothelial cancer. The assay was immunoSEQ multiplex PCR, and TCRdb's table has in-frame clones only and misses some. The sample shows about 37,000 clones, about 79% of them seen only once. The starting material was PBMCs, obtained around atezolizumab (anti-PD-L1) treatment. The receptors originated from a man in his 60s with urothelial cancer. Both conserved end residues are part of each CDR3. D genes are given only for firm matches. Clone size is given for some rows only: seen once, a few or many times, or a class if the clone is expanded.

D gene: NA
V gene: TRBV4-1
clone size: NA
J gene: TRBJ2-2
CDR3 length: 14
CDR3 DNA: TGCGCCAGCAGCCAGGGCGAGAATCGGGGGGAGCTGTTTTTT
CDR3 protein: CASSQGENRGELFF

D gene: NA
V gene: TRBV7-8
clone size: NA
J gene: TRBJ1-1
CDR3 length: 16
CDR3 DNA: TGTGCCAGCAGCTTACCAGGGGCCGGGGTGAACACTGAAGCTTTCTTT
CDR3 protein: CASSLPGAGVNTEAFF

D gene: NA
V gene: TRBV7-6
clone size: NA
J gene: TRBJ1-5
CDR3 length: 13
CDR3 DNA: TGTGCCAGCAGCTTAAGAGGCAATCAGCCCCAGCATTTT
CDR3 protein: CASSLRGNQPQHF

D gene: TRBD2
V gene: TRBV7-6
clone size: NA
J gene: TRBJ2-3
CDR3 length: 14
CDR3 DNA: TGTGCCAGCAGCCCCCCCGCGGGAGTAGATACGCAGTATTTT
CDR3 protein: CASSPPAGVDTQYF

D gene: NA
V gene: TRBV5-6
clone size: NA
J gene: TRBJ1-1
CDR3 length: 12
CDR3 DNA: TGTGCCAGCAGCTTGGTGGAGGGGTCCGCTTTCTTT
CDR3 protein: CASSLVEGSAFF

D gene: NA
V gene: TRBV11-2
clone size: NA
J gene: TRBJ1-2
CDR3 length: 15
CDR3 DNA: TGTGCCAGCAGCGATTGGGTCCGATCGGGCTATGGCTACACCTTC
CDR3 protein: CASSDWVRSGYGYTF

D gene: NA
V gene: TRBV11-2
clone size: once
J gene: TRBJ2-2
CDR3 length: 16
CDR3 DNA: TGTGCCAGCAGCTTAAGCGCCAGGGGAAACACCGGGGAGCTGTTTTTT
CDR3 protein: CASSLSARGNTGELFF

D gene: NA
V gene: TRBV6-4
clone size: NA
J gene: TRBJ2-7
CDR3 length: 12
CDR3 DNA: TGTGCCAGCAGTGTTCGAGCGAGCGAGCAGTACTTC
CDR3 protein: CASSVRASEQYF

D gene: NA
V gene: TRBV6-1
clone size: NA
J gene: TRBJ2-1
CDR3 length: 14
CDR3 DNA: TGTGCCAGCAGTGAATGGGGAGCGAGCAATGAGCAGTTCTTC
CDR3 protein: CASSEWGASNEQFF

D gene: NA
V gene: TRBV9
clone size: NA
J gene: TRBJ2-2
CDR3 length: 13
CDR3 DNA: TGTGCCAGCAGCGTAGCGTCCACCGGGGAGCTGTTTTTT
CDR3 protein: CASSVASTGELFF

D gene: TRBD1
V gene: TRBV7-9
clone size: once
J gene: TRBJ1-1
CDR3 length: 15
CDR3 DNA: TGTGCCAGCAGCCCCAGGGGGACAGGGGACACTGAAGCTTTCTTT
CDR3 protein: CASSPRGTGDTEAFF

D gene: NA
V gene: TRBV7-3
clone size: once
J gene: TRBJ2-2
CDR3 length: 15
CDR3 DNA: TGTGCCAGCAGCTCCCGGGACTCCGCGTCGGGGGAGCTGTTTTTT
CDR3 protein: CASSSRDSASGELFF

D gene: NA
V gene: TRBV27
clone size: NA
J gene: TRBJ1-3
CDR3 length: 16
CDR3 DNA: TGTGCCAGCAGTGCCCACCCACAGGGTATAGGAAACACCATATATTTT
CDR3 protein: CASSAHPQGIGNTIYF

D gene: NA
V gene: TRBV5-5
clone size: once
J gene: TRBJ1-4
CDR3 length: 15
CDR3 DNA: TGTGCCAGCAGCCTGCGTCAGGGTAGGGGTGAAAAACTGTTTTTT
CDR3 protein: CASSLRQGRGEKLFF

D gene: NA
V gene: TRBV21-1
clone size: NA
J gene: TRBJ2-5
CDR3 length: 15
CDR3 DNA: TGTGCCAGCACCCTGCTCCCGCAGGCCCAAGAGACCCAGTACTTC
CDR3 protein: CASTLLPQAQETQYF

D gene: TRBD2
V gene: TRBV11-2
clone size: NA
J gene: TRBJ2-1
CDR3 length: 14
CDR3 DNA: TGTGCCAGCAGCTCCCGGGACTATTCGGATGAGCAGTTCTTC
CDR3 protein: CASSSRDYSDEQFF

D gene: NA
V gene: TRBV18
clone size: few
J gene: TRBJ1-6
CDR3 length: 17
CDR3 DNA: TGTGCCAGCTCATCAACCCACCAGGACACCGAGGATTCACCCCTCCACTTT
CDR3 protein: CASSSTHQDTEDSPLHF

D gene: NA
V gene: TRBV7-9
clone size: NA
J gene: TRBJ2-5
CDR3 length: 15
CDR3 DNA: TGTGCCAGCAGCTCTTCCCCCGGGAGCCGGGGGACCCAGTACTTC
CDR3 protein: CASSSSPGSRGTQYF

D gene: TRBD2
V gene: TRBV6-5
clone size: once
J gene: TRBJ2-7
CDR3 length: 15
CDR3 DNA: TGTGCCAGCAGTTACTTTGCTAGCGGGGCGTACGAGCAGTACTTC
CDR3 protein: CASSYFASGAYEQYF

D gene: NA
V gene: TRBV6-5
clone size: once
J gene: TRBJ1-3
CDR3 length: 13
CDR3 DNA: TGTGCCAGCAGTTCCGTACTAGGAAACACCATATATTTT
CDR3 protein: CASSSVLGNTIYF

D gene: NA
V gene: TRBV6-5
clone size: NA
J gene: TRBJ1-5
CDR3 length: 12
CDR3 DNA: TGTGCCAGCAGGGCCCCTAATCAGCCCCAGCATTTT
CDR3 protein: CASRAPNQPQHF

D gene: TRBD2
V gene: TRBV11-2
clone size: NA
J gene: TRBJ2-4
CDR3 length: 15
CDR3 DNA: TGTGCCAGCAGCTCTCCCCGGGAGGGTCGATACATTCAGTACTTC
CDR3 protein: CASSSPREGRYIQYF

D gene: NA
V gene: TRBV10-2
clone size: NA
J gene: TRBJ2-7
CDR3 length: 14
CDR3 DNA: TGCGCCAGCAGCCAAGGGGTGATCTCCTACGAGCAGTACTTC
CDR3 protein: CASSQGVISYEQYF

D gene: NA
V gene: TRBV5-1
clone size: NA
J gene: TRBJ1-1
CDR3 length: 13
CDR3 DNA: TGCGCCAGCGCCAGGGGTGGGTACACTGAAGCTTTCTTT
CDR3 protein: CASARGGYTEAFF

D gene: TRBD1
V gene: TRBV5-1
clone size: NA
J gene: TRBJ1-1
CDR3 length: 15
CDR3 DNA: TGCGCCAGCAGCTTAATCACAGGGGTGAACACTGAAGCTTTCTTT
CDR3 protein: CASSLITGVNTEAFF